What follows are 20 T cell receptor beta chains derived from one specimen sequenced in a study of cytomegalovirus exposure and HLA in healthy donors (dated by TCRdb to about 2017). The library was generated by the immunoSEQ multiplex PCR assay. For the multiplex PCR, a mixture combining 60 forward primers for TCR Vbeta segments and 13 reverse primers for TCR Jbeta segments was used. The clones in this table, taken by TCRdb from immuneACCESS, are in-frame only. Not every clone is retained; where verified, under half of the shortfall comes from an unresolved V gene, and the cause of the rest is unknown. The table for this sample shows 100,000 to 150,000 clones. The leading ten clones occupy roughly 1.7% of the sample. Input material: PBMCs. All receptors come from a man aged 18 to 30 in good health and CMV-seronegative.

V and J are TRBV7-2 and TRBJ2-7, with unresolved D. The germline V and J ends were trimmed by 1 base and 1 base, with 5 bases remaining between them. The CDR3 has 13 residues. CDR1 is SGHTA, CDR2 FQGNSA, per germline. The CDR3 region has the DNA TGTGCCAGCAGCTTAGGTATGTCCTACGAGCAGTACTTC. Amino acid sequence: CASSLGMSYEQYF.

This chain uses TRBV7-9 with TRBJ2-7, with 9 nucleotides matching TRBD1. Trimming removed 1 base from V and 2 bases from J; junction bases left unmatched: 9. Germline V gene data show CDR1 as SEHNR and CDR2 as FQNEAQ (reference sequence). The CDR3 has 17 amino acids. Written as DNA, the CDR3 is TGTGCCAGCAGCTTAGGTTGGCCGGGACAGGGTACCTACGAGCAGTACTTC. It specifies CASSLGWPGQGTYEQYF.

The chain recombines TRBV6-4 with TRBJ2-1; 9 bases fit TRBD2. The CDR3 is 16 amino acids. Losses at the gene ends were 5 bases for V and 5 bases for J; bases not matched to a gene: 10. Germline V gene lookup returns CDR1 MRHNA and CDR2 SNTAGT. The CDR3 DNA sequence: TGTGCCAGCAGTTCCCTAGCGGGGAGGGCAAACAATGAGCAGTTCTTC. Protein product: CASSSLAGRANNEQFF.

The chain is built from TRBV5-1 and TRBJ2-1; 8 bases line up with TRBD2. From germline, CDR1 is SGHRS and CDR2 YFSETQ. Trimming cost V 2 bases and J 6 bases; bases outside gene matches: 7. The CDR3 totals 15 residues. DNA of the CDR3: TGCGCCAGCAGCTTACCGGGGGGGCGGTCCAATGAGCAGTTCTTC. Protein: CASSLPGGRSNEQFF. Drawing the rest from reference TRBV5-1 and TRBJ2-1, the complete variable domain is KAGVTQTPRYLIKTRGQQVTLSCSPISGHRSVSWYQQTPGQGLQFLFEYFSETQRNKGNFPGRFSGRQFSNSRSEMNVSTLELGDSALYLCASSLPGGRSNEQFFGPGTRLTVL.

The rearrangement joins TRBV6-7 to TRBJ2-5; TRBD1 agrees at 7 bases. TRBV6-7 belongs to the ORF category, with a function that is uncertain. V was clipped by 10 bases and J by 5 bases; unmatched bases: 7. The CDR3 contains 12 residues. CDR3 sequence (DNA): TGTGCCAATCTGACAGGGATGGAGACCCAGTACTTC. Translated: CANLTGMETQYF.

This sequence joins TRBV10-3 and TRBJ2-5; 8 bases line up with TRBD1. Per the germline V gene, CDR1 is ENHRY and CDR2 is SYGVKD. Trimming took 6 bases from V and 1 from J; bases not matched to a gene: 4. CDR3 length equals 14 residues. DNA of the CDR3: TGTGCCATCAGCAAAGGACAGGGCCAAGAGACCCAGTACTTC. Its protein product is CAISKGQGQETQYF.

The chain has TRBV5-1 and TRBJ1-2, with unresolved D. This CDR3 region has 14 residues. V was shortened by 1 base and J by 0 bases, with 7 bases between the two germline ends. Germline V gene sequence: CDR1 SGHRS, CDR2 YFSETQ. CDR3 residues: CASSLHQANYGYTF. CDR3 DNA: TGCGCCAGCAGCTTGCATCAGGCTAACTATGGCTACACCTTC.

This sequence joins TRBV28 and TRBJ2-1, with D unclear. V was clipped by 6 bases and J by 2 bases, with 20 bases between them. This CDR3 spans 17 amino acids. The V gene's germline CDR1 is MDHEN and CDR2 SYDVKM. CDR3 nucleotides: TGTGCCAGCAGATACACCCCCCAGCGATTCCCCTACAATGAGCAGTTCTTC. Its translation is CASRYTPQRFPYNEQFF.

The chain has TRBV5-4 and TRBJ2-7, with TRBD1 matching over 9 bases. Germline V gene data show CDR1 as SGHNT and CDR2 as YYREEE (reference sequence). Losses at the gene ends were 4 bases for V and 5 bases for J; bases not matched to a gene: 7. CDR3 size: 14 residues. CDR3 nucleotides: TGTGCCAGCAGCCGCACAGGGGGCTGGGACGAGCAGTACTTC. Translated: CASSRTGGWDEQYF.

The J gene is TRBJ2-7, the V gene TRBV2; 7 bases map to TRBD2. With V trimmed by 1 base and J by 1 base, 1 base remained unmatched. CDR3 length: 14 amino acids. Germline CDR1 and CDR2: SNHLY and FYNNEI. The CDR3 DNA reads TGTGCCAGCAGTGAAGTGCGGGAGTCCTACGAGCAGTACTTC. The encoded protein is CASSEVRESYEQYF. Combining the CDR3 with reference TRBV2 and TRBJ2-7 gives the whole variable domain EPEVTQTPSHQVTQMGQEVILRCVPISNHLYFYWYRQILGQKVEFLVSFYNNEISEKSEIFDDQFSVERPDGSNFTLKIRSTKLEDSAMYFCASSEVRESYEQYFGPGTRLTVT.

The chain couples TRBV4-3 to TRBJ2-2; 7 bases are shared with TRBD1. The V gene end was trimmed by 3 bases and the J gene end by 4 bases; junction bases not matched to a gene: 14. Germline values: CDR1 LGHNA, CDR2 YSLEER. The CDR3 length is 18 residues. CDR3 DNA: TGCGCCAGCAGCCAGGGGGACAGCGGTAGGCGGGTCACCGGGGAGCTGTTTTTT. Translating it yields CASSQGDSGRRVTGELFF.

This chain connects TRBV6-5 to TRBJ1-2; 7 bases align to TRBD1. Losses at the gene ends were 4 bases for V and 6 bases for J; bases not matched to a gene: 8. Looked up from germline, CDR1 is MNHEY and CDR2 is SVGAGI. The CDR3 totals 14 residues. The CDR3 reads CASSLSGGGNGYTF. As DNA, the CDR3 is TGTGCCAGCAGTTTGTCAGGGGGTGGTAATGGCTACACCTTC.

The chain combines TRBV29-1 with TRBJ2-5, with TRBD1 matching 9 bases. V lost 8 bases, J lost 5 bases, and 6 bases stayed unmatched. CDR3 size: 12 residues. Germline CDR1 reads SQVTM; CDR2 reads ANQGSEA. CDR3 sequence reads: CSQGQGTETQYF. DNA for the CDR3: TGCAGCCAGGGACAGGGTACTGAGACCCAGTACTTC.

The rearrangement joins TRBV7-9 to TRBJ2-5; D perhaps matches TRBD1 (6 bases). Germline assignment: CDR1 SEHNR and CDR2 FQNEAQ (reference sequence). The CDR3 has 15 amino acids. V lost 6 bases to trimming and J lost 11 bases, with 25 bases between them. For the CDR3, the DNA is TGTGCCAGCAGTCGACAGACAGGCAGCAGGGTGGAGCAGTACTTC. Translation gives CASSRQTGSRVEQYF.

V is TRBV7-9 and J is TRBJ1-2; D remains unclear. Trimming cost V 4 bases and J 8 bases, with 8 bases left between them. The CDR3 runs 11 residues. Germline V gene data show CDR1 as SEHNR and CDR2 as FQNEAQ (reference sequence). The CDR3 region is CASSSGLGYTF. CDR3 nucleotide sequence: TGTGCCAGCAGCTCAGGTCTCGGCTACACCTTC.

V and J are TRBV7-2 and TRBJ1-3; the D is unclear. CDR1 is SGHTA, CDR2 FQGNSA, per germline. V was pared by 2 bases and J by 4 bases, with 6 bases between. The CDR3 sequence is 13 residues long. This chain's CDR3 is CASSLTAGNTIYF. Written as DNA, the CDR3 is TGTGCCAGCAGCTTAACAGCCGGAAACACCATATATTTT.

The J gene is TRBJ1-1, the V gene TRBV10-3; a weak D match, TRBD1 (5 bases). The germline V gene has CDR1 ENHRY and CDR2 SYGVKD. V lost 0 bases and J 0 bases, leaving 20 bases between the germline ends. The CDR3 has 19 residues. Written as DNA, the CDR3 is TGTGCCATCAGTGAGTCTCGGCAGGGTCGACTCCTTATGAACACTGAAGCTTTCTTT. Its translation: CAISESRQGRLLMNTEAFF.

J is TRBJ2-5 and V is TRBV19; D remains ambiguous. The CDR3 consists of 13 residues. V lost 5 bases, J lost 0 bases, and 7 bases lay in between. The germline V gene encodes CDR1 LNHDA and CDR2 SQIVND (reference sequence). This CDR3 reads CASSYSYQETQYF. In DNA, the CDR3 is TGTGCCAGTAGTTATAGTTACCAAGAGACCCAGTACTTC.

This chain joins TRBV7-8 and TRBJ2-7; no reliable D call. The CDR3 spans 14 residues. In germline, CDR1 is SGHVS, CDR2 FQNEAQ. Trimming removed 2 bases from V and 5 bases from J, with 13 bases in between. As DNA, the CDR3 is TGTGCCAGCAGCTTAAGGCGGAGTCCTGACGAGCAGTACTTC. Its protein is CASSLRRSPDEQYF. Combining the CDR3 with reference TRBV7-8 and TRBJ2-7 gives the whole variable domain GAGVSQSPRYKVAKRGQDVALRCDPISGHVSLFWYQQALGQGPEFLTYFQNEAQLDKSGLPSDRFFAERPEGSVSTLKIQRTQQEDSAVYLCASSLRRSPDEQYFGPGTRLTVT.

The gene calls are TRBV6-1 and TRBJ2-5; 12 bases match TRBD2. V lost 4 bases and J lost 9; bases outside the gene matches: 12. Germline CDR1 is MNHNS and CDR2 is SASEGT. The CDR3 runs 16 residues. DNA for the CDR3: TGTGCCAGCAGTGGGGGACTAGCGGGCGTGCTTCCGGCCCAGTACTTC. It specifies CASSGGLAGVLPAQYF.